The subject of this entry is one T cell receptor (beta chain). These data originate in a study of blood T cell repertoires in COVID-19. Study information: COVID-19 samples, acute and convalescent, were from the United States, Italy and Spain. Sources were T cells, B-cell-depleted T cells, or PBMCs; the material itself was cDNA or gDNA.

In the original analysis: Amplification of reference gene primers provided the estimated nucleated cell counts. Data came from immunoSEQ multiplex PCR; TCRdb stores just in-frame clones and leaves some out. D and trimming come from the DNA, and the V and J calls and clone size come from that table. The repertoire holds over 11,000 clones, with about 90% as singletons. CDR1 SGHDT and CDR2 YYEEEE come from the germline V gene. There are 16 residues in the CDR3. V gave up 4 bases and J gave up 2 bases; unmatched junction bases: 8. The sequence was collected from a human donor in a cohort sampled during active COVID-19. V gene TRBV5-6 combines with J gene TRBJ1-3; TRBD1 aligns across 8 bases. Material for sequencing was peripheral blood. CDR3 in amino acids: CASSRRRTGTGNTIYF. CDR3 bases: TGTGCCAGCAGCCGACGTAGGACAGGGACTGGAAACACCATATATTTT.